These T cell receptor beta chains were read from a single sample in a study of T cells in Graves' hyperthyroidism and ophthalmopathy. MiXCR, run by TCRdb on the multiplex PCR reads, gives a single entry per CDR3 protein. The data contain some 620,000 distinct CDR3 sequences, 15% to 20% of them singletons. Specimen: blood. These receptor sequences come from a woman in her twenties or thirties with Graves' hyperthyroidism. CDR3s include the opening cysteine and the closing phenylalanine or tryptophan.

CDR3 protein	V gene	CDR3 length	J gene
CASSLAVGRTDTQYF	TRBV7-2	15	TRBJ2-3
CASSHPTGTGTSGRTDTQYF	TRBV5-1	20	TRBJ2-3
CASSLVQSGEQYF	TRBV7-9	13	TRBJ2-7
CASTTLELGTQYF	TRBV6-1	13	TRBJ2-5
CASSHRGNAGELFF	TRBV5-1	14	TRBJ2-2
CASSLEPLTGTLFSWGYTF	TRBV7-6	19	TRBJ1-2
CASSHPGLAGGDTDTQYF	TRBV27	18	TRBJ2-3
CASSLVGRGETQYF	TRBV28	14	TRBJ2-5
CASSLSMLWYEQYF	TRBV28	14	TRBJ2-7
CASSDLPSQADTQYF	TRBV6-4	15	TRBJ2-3
CSVKLAGTPPYEQYF	TRBV29-1	15	TRBJ2-7
CASSLSTTNEQFF	TRBV5-1	13	TRBJ2-1
CSVERTYEQYF	TRBV29-1	11	TRBJ2-7
CASSGTGSGTDTQYF	TRBV6-1	15	TRBJ2-3
CASSPPGLQPQHF	TRBV18	13	TRBJ1-5
CATTLARAWEQFF	TRBV30	13	TRBJ2-1
CASSQDPGTALYGYTF	TRBV4-1	16	TRBJ1-2
CASSARTKRSEQYF	TRBV28	14	TRBJ2-7
CASSLLGTAYQETQYF	TRBV27	16	TRBJ2-5
CASSRDSGNQPQHF	TRBV12-3/TRBV12-4	14	TRBJ1-5
CSARGTPGDIQYF	TRBV20-1	13	TRBJ2-4
CASSPGVSTEAFF	TRBV5-5	13	TRBJ1-1
CASSFLPDTQYF	TRBV11-2	12	TRBJ2-3
CASSITTGSSYNEQFF	TRBV19	16	TRBJ2-1
CASSGGTVYNEQFF	TRBV11-3	14	TRBJ2-1
CASSWDYEQYF	TRBV28	11	TRBJ2-7
CASRSHYNEQFF	TRBV12-3/TRBV12-4	12	TRBJ2-1
CASSLAPYGTTGQPQHF	TRBV11-2	17	TRBJ1-5
CASSYSTPSYNEQFF	TRBV6-2/TRBV6-3	15	TRBJ2-1
CASSPVGRGQLLNNQPQHF	TRBV4-1	19	TRBJ1-5
CASTTGLTDTQYF	TRBV28	13	TRBJ2-3
CASTPTGFDQPQHF	TRBV7-2	14	TRBJ1-5
CASGRARSMQYF	TRBV12-3/TRBV12-4	12	TRBJ2-3
CASSLHLRDSQAFF	TRBV6-1	14	TRBJ1-1
CASSAGQSNIQYF	TRBV9	13	TRBJ2-4
CASSQPAWGVTMNTEAFF	TRBV7-2	18	TRBJ1-1
CASSPDLDEQFF	TRBV12-3/TRBV12-4	12	TRBJ2-1
CSAPEAWTSGSWADTQYF	TRBV20-1	18	TRBJ2-3
CASSYLGHRRDEQYF	TRBV6-6	15	TRBJ2-7
CASSRTVGEKLFF	TRBV11-2	13	TRBJ1-4
CASSWILAGLGYNEQFF	TRBV6-2/TRBV6-3	17	TRBJ2-1
CASSFEDGELFF	TRBV7-9	12	TRBJ2-2
CASSFGQLGTEAFF	TRBV11-2	14	TRBJ1-1
CASSYRGDNEQFF	TRBV19	13	TRBJ2-1
CSSVLIGTWETQYF	TRBV20-1	14	TRBJ2-5
CATSRDVGEGYNEQFF	TRBV15	16	TRBJ2-1
CASSRMGQLNTEAFF	TRBV5-1	15	TRBJ1-1
CASVSPGLAGGGETQYF	TRBV2	17	TRBJ2-5
CASSLAGTSAEQYF	TRBV12-3/TRBV12-4	14	TRBJ2-7
CASSTSVGREVGQFF	TRBV27	15	TRBJ2-1
CASSPTTGTYGYTF	TRBV28	14	TRBJ1-2
CSARGNRGRYNTEAFF	TRBV20-1	16	TRBJ1-1
CASGPTAYEQYF	TRBV12-5	12	TRBJ2-7